This TCR beta chain stems from a study of cytomegalovirus exposure and HLA in healthy donors. The wider study: The study placed about 86% of its 350 to 400 genotyped donors in the Caucasian-associated ancestry cluster. Whole-study findings and limits: Compared with the roughly 700-donor mean, an Asian-associated ancestry cluster reportedly had fewer N-insertions, according to a later analysis. Three CMV-associated chains proved CMV antigen-specific in vitro.

Primers for the PCR totalled 60 Vbeta and 13 Jbeta. TCRdb's table, derived via immunoSEQ multiplex PCR, lists solely in-frame clones and lacks some. The data show roughly 180,000 clones, approximately 82% seen once. Trimming at V came to 6 bases and at J to 7 bases, leaving 8 bases not matched to a gene. Germline V CDR1 and CDR2: KGHSH, LQKENI. The CDR3 sequence is 13 residues long. With regard to this clone: The antigen is undetermined.

This receptor was identified in a male donor in good health and CMV-seronegative. The sequencing input was PBMCs. V usage is TRBV18 and J usage is TRBJ1-2; 7 positions agree with TRBD1. CDR3 sequence (DNA): TGTGCCAGCTCCCGGGGCGAGGGGGCTGGCTACACCTTC. Its translation is CASSRGEGAGYTF.